Included here is one T cell receptor beta chain sequence, with context. The CDR3 spans 15 residues. CDR1 is MDHEN and CDR2 is SYDVKM in the germline V gene. Indicated time point: newly diagnosed GD, antithyroid drugs for less than 3 months. The TCR library was made from RNA that had been extracted from PBMCs in TRIzol. This sample is drawn from a study of regulatory T cells in long-lasting Graves disease. Both iRepertoire HTBI primers and Arm-PCR of CDR3 regions were used to build the TCR beta libraries. One entry per CDR3 protein results from TCRdb running MiXCR on the multiplex PCR reads. The sample carries 400,000 to 500,000 distinct CDR3 sequences, approximately 16% recorded once. The sample was also reused in another study, on T cells in Graves' hyperthyroidism and ophthalmopathy.

This TCR was sampled from a woman younger than 35 with Graves disease. The sequencing here drew on peripheral blood mononuclear cells (PBMCs), taken at new diagnosis, from a patient treated with antithyroid drugs. The chain combines TRBV28 with TRBJ2-7; 10 bases align to TRBD2. The CDR3 loop is CASGNSGRPPYEQYF. CDR3 coding DNA: TGTGCGAGCGGGAATAGCGGGAGGCCTCCCTACGAGCAGTACTTC.